The present TCR beta chain was sequenced within a study of beta chain features in type 1 diabetes. Sequencing targeted expressed TCRB transcripts, as all isolated RNA had been reverse transcribed. The method was immunoSEQ multiplex PCR; TCRdb's version includes in-frame clones alone and lacks a portion of them. The sample holds about 240,000 clones, over 11% seen once. This clone has only a few counts. Its antigen remains unidentified. Sorting based on CD45RO/CCR7/CD25/CD127/CD95/CD27 separated CD4+ naive, central memory, regulatory and stem cell-like memory cells. The germline V and J ends were trimmed by 0 bases and 1 base, with 7 bases remaining between them. The CDR3 contains 15 residues. The V gene's germline CDR1 is SGHNT and CDR2 YYREEE (reference sequence). Study-level points and caveats: Significant though moderate, a shortening of TCRB CDR3s appeared in all four CD4+ subsets of Type 1 diabetes patients. There was a possibility that cDNA sequencing over-represented cells with high TCR expression.

The rearrangement links TRBV5-4 to TRBJ2-2; D remains unclear. Input material: naive CD4+ T cells from blood. The sequence came from a man between 25 and 39 years old with type 1 diabetes. The chain's CDR3 is CASSLVRQNTGELFF. The DNA of the CDR3 is TGTGCCAGCAGCTTGGTTAGACAGAACACCGGGGAGCTGTTTTTT.